The T cell receptor beta chain under discussion was sequenced for a study of cytomegalovirus exposure and HLA in healthy donors. V trimming: 6 bases; J trimming: 8 bases; junction bases outside the gene matches: 14. This CDR3 comprises 15 residues. CDR1 is MNHNS, CDR2 SASEGT, per germline. Study-level points and caveats: A list of 164 TCR beta chains associated with cytomegalovirus was given. The study found most TCR sequences rare, yet found some public TCRs in many donors.

The table came from immunoSEQ multiplex PCR; TCRdb's copy has only in-frame clones and leaves some out. The table has fewer than 200,000 clones, roughly nine tenths seen once. Worth noting for this clone: Antigen unknown.

This chain links TRBV6-1 with TRBJ1-2; 8 bases are a match to TRBD1. The receptor comes from a man aged 18 to 30 in good health and CMV-seropositive. Sequencing used PBMCs. The CDR3 region is CASRQGDPWYTGYTF. In nucleotides, the CDR3 is TGTGCCAGCAGACAGGGGGACCCCTGGTATACAGGCTACACCTTC.